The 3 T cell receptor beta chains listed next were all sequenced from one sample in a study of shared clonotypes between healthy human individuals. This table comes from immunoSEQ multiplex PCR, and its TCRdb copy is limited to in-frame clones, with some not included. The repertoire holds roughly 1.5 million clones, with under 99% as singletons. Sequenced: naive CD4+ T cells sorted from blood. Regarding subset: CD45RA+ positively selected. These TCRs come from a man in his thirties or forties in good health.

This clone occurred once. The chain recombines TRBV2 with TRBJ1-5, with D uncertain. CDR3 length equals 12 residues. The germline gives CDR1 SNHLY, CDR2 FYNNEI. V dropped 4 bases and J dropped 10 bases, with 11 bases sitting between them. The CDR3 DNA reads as TGTGCCAGCAGTGTGGGAGGCCTACCCCAGCATTTT. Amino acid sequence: CASSVGGLPQHF.

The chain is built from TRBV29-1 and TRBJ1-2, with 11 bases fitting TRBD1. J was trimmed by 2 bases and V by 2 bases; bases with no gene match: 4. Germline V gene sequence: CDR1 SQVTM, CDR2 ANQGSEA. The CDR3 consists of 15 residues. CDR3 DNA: TGCAGCGTTGAAAGGGGGACAGGGGGAAACTATGGCTACACCTTC. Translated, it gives CSVERGTGGNYGYTF.

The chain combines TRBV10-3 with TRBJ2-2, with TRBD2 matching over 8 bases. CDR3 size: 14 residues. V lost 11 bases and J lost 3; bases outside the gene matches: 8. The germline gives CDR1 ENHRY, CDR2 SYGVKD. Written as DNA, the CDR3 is TGTGCCGTCTCGGGAGGGCTTGACACCGGGGAGCTGTTTTTT. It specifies CAVSGGLDTGELFF.